This is a list of T cell receptor beta chains from one sample in a study of blood T cell repertoires in COVID-19. Clones were read by immunoSEQ multiplex PCR, and TCRdb kept only the in-frame ones, dropping some. The sample shows under 250,000 clones, roughly 80% of them seen only once. Input material: peripheral blood. The receptors were sampled from a woman over 75 with acute or convalescent COVID-19. Both conserved end residues are part of each CDR3.

TRBV12-3/TRBV12-4 | CASSSRREEPQHF
TRBV10-3 | CAISPGDRDPQHF
TRBV6-5 | CASSYRVQGPYEQYF
TRBV11-2 | CASSFGPTGASWNF
TRBV5-4 | CASSGGRGGRTGELFF
TRBV19 | CASSQGKNTEAFF
TRBV5-6 | CASSSTGPYGYTF
TRBV18 | CASSPVQANTEAFF
TRBV28 | CASSEDSSTDTQYF
TRBV6-5 | CASSHRGGEQYF